The next 14 T cell receptor beta chains were all read from a single sample in a study of T cells in women clearing cervical HPV infection. TCRdb keeps only in-frame clones here, not all; method: immunoSEQ multiplex PCR. In total, the table holds roughly 40,000 clones. The sequencing sample was made of blood buffy coat. The receptors were sampled from a woman aged 18-69 years with a cervical HPV16 infection that either progressed to CIN3+ or cleared (not recorded which).

As concerns this clone: The read ends 3 residues before the CDR3 terminus; that terminus is restored from the germline J gene. The genes are TRBV19 and TRBJ2-5; 8 nucleotides match TRBD1. After removal of 5 bases from V and 5 bases from J, the junction contained 10 bases not matched to a gene. Germline lookup yields CDR1 LNHDA and CDR2 SQIVND (reference sequence). This CDR3 has 15 residues. The sequenced CDR3 bases are TGTGCCAGTAGTCCCCGACAGGGGTTCGGGGAGACC. As protein: CASSPRQGFGET. The full CDR3 protein is CASSPRQGFGETQYF.

Of note for this clone: The missing CDR3 end, 3 residues past where the read stops, is filled in from the germline J gene. The chain combines TRBV10-3 with TRBJ1-5; D may be TRBD1 (5 bases). In germline, CDR1 is ENHRY, CDR2 SYGVKD. This CDR3 region has 13 residues. Trimming removed 4 bases from V and 4 bases from J, with 8 bases in between. CDR3 DNA (partial): TGTGCCATCAGTGGGGGGGAAAATCAGCCC. Translated: CAISGGENQP. In full, the CDR3 reads CAISGGENQPQHF.

For this clone: The DNA ends 3 residues before the CDR3 does, and the rest of the CDR3 is filled in from the germline J gene. The chain combines TRBV20-1 with TRBJ2-1, with TRBD2 matching over 10 bases. J was trimmed by 0 bases and V by 2 bases; bases with no gene match: 4. Germline CDR1 DFQATT, CDR2 SNEGSKA (reference sequence). This CDR3 comprises 16 residues. The covered CDR3 bases are TGCAGTGCTAGAAAGCTAGCGGGGGACTCCTACAATGAG. This translates into CSARKLAGDSYNE. The CDR3, in full, reads CSARKLAGDSYNEQFF.

Turning to this clone: The read ends 3 residues shy of where the CDR3 ends; the end is completed using the germline J gene. V is TRBV10-1 and J is TRBJ1-1, with D possibly TRBD1 on 6 matching bases. V was trimmed by 6 bases and J by 3 bases, leaving 14 bases between them. The V gene's germline CDR1 is WNHNN and CDR2 SYGVQD (reference sequence). CDR3 length: 14 amino acids. The CDR3 DNA, read in part, is TGCGCCAGCAGCTCCGGACAGTGGGACACTGAA. It specifies CASSSGQWDTE. The entire CDR3 is CASSSGQWDTEAFF.

Details on this clone: The read gets to within 3 residues of the CDR3 end, and the germline J gene fills in the rest. This chain connects TRBV29-1 to TRBJ2-2; TRBD2 is a possible D gene (8 bases). Per the germline V gene, CDR1 is SQVTM and CDR2 is ANQGSEA. Trimming removed 4 bases at V and 4 bases at J, with 19 bases between. This CDR3 has 16 amino acids. CDR3 loop: CSVARGSGGSTGELFF. The part of the CDR3 DNA that was read is TGCAGCGTTGCCAGGGGGAGCGGGGGAAGCACCGGGGAG.

As to this clone: The sequenced fragment ends 3 residues before the CDR3 boundary, so the rest is inferred from the germline J gene. The chain has TRBV10-3 and TRBJ2-2; 10 positions match TRBD2. The CDR3 length is 15 residues. The ends lost 6 bases at V and 4 bases at J; junction bases unmatched: 5. Germline-derived CDR1 and CDR2 are ENHRY and SYGVKD. CDR3 bases read: TGTGCCATCAGCCCTAGCGGGGGAGGCACCGGGGAG. Translated, it gives CAISPSGGGTGE. The full CDR3 sequence reads CAISPSGGGTGELFF.

Concerning this clone: Read coverage stops 3 residues before the CDR3 terminus; the germline J gene supplies the remainder. The rearrangement uses TRBV20-1 and TRBJ1-4; D call uncertain. Germline CDR1 DFQATT, CDR2 SNEGSKA (reference sequence). CDR3 length equals 13 residues. With 1 base removed from V and 4 bases from J, the gap between germline ends came to 7 bases. The sequenced CDR3 bases are TGCAGTGCTAGAGGGTCACTTAATGAAAAA. Translation gives CSARGSLNEK. In full, the CDR3 is CSARGSLNEKLFF.

As to this clone: The junction departs from the called germline gene at one end, perhaps through a read error. The read ends 3 residues shy of where the CDR3 ends; the end is completed using the germline J gene. Other nucleotide sequences in the sample specify the same CDR3. The rearrangement joins TRBV19 to TRBJ1-1, with D unclear. CDR3 size: 16 residues. Germline V lookup: CDR1 LNHDA, CDR2 SQIVND (reference sequence). The DNA read from the CDR3 is TGTGCTAGTAGTATAGACCCTAGCGCGGCGGGCACTGAA. Protein: CASSIDPSAAGTE. From start to end, the CDR3 is CASSIDPSAAGTEAFF.

In regard to this clone: The read ends 3 residues before the CDR3 terminus; that terminus is restored from the germline J gene. The chain links TRBV5-1 to TRBJ1-1, with D perhaps TRBD1 (5 bases). Trimming shortened V by 1 base and J by 0 bases, and 13 bases separated the two germline ends. CDR3 length: 16 residues. CDR1 and CDR2 (germline): SGHRS, YFSETQ. The sequenced CDR3 bases are TGCGCCAGCAGCTTGCAGGGAGCTCAGATGAACACTGAA. It codes for CASSLQGAQMNTE. The entire CDR3 sequence reads CASSLQGAQMNTEAFF.

Of note for this clone: The read comes to an end 3 residues before the CDR3 does, leaving the germline J gene to fill in the end. The chain carries TRBV7-2 and TRBJ1-2; 9 bases agree with TRBD1. CDR3 length equals 13 residues. Germline V gives CDR1 SGHTA, CDR2 FQGNSA. The sequenced CDR3 bases are TGTGCCAGCAGCTTGGACAGGGGAGACGGC. Amino acid sequence: CASSLDRGDG. The whole CDR3 protein is CASSLDRGDGYTF.

As to this clone: The read finishes 3 residues shy of the CDR3 end, and the germline J gene is used to complete it. The chain uses TRBV7-8 and TRBJ2-5; 10 positions agree with TRBD2. The length of the CDR3 is 17 residues. CDR1 SGHVS and CDR2 FQNEAQ come from the germline V gene. V shed 6 bases, J shed 3 bases, and the junction held 13 bases outside the gene matches. This CDR3 is CASRSRSSGTSEETQYF. Incomplete CDR3 DNA: TGTGCCAGCAGATCCCGTTCTTCCGGGACTAGCGAAGAGACC.

Worth noting for this clone: The read falls 3 residues short of the CDR3 end, and the missing part is taken from the germline J gene. The chain employs TRBV20-1 and TRBJ2-7; 10 bases match TRBD1. There are 14 residues in the CDR3. Germline lookup yields CDR1 DFQATT and CDR2 SNEGSKA (reference sequence). J was trimmed by 5 bases and V by 3 bases; bases with no gene match: 7. Incomplete CDR3 DNA: TGCAGTGCTAGTCACCGGGACAGGGGTCACGAG. This codes for CSASHRDRGHE. The entire CDR3 is CSASHRDRGHEQYF.

Concerning this clone itself: Read coverage stops 3 residues before the CDR3 terminus; the germline J gene supplies the remainder. The chain uses TRBV7-9 and TRBJ1-5; D call uncertain. This CDR3 spans 14 amino acids. Deletions cut 1 base from V and 6 bases from J, with 10 bases between. CDR1 SEHNR and CDR2 FQNEAQ come from the germline V gene (reference sequence). The CDR3 spells CASSLGGGGQPQHF. Partial CDR3 DNA: TGTGCCAGCAGCTTAGGCGGCGGAGGTCAGCCC.

For this clone: The read terminates 3 residues before the CDR3 end, so the remaining end is supplied by the germline J gene. The rearrangement links TRBV7-3 to TRBJ2-1, with D unclear. V gave up 5 bases and J gave up 3 bases, with 14 bases separating them. Germline V gives CDR1 SGHTA, CDR2 FQGTGA. The CDR3 sequence is 15 residues long. The CDR3 loop reads CASSPNLGYYNEQFF. The part of the CDR3 DNA that was read is TGTGCCAGCAGCCCAAACCTCGGGTACTACAATGAG.